Presented here are 27 T cell receptor beta chains from one specimen sequenced in a study of blood T cell repertoires in COVID-19. Some clones are missing from TCRdb's copy, which holds only in-frame ones; the method was immunoSEQ multiplex PCR. Of 84,000 or so clones listed, roughly 73% are singletons. Input material: peripheral blood. These receptors were taken from a human donor in a cohort sampled during active COVID-19.

The rearrangement joins TRBV7-2 to TRBJ2-7; D is uncertain. Germline CDR1 reads SGHTA; CDR2 reads FQGNSA. This CDR3 has 14 residues. V dropped 1 base and J dropped 3 bases, with 10 bases sitting between them. CDR3 protein: CASSLDSLGYEQYF. Here the CDR3 DNA reads TGTGCCAGCAGCTTAGACAGTCTTGGCTACGAGCAGTACTTC.

V gene TRBV5-4 combines with J gene TRBJ2-7, with a weak D call TRBD1 (5 bases). Trimming removed 2 bases at V and 0 bases at J, with 6 bases between. The CDR3 runs to 13 residues. Germline V CDR1 and CDR2: SGHNT, YYREEE (reference sequence). The CDR3 loop is CASSFGHSYEQYF. CDR3 nucleotides: TGTGCCAGCAGCTTCGGACACTCCTACGAGCAGTACTTC. The full variable domain, its missing parts supplied by reference TRBV5-4 and TRBJ2-7, is ETGVTQSPTHLIKTRGQQVTLRCSSQSGHNTVSWYQQALGQGPQFIFQYYREEENGRGNFPPRFSGLQFPNYSSELNVNALELDDSALYLCASSFGHSYEQYFGPGTRLTVT.

The CDR3 nucleotides are TGTGCCAGCTCGTTATCGACAGGGGACTCCGAGCAGTACTTC. Translating it yields CASSLSTGDSEQYF. The genes are TRBV18 and TRBJ2-7, with 8 bases fitting TRBD1. The CDR3 length is 14 residues. V lost 6 bases, J lost 6 bases, and 10 bases stayed unmatched. Germline loops: CDR1 KGHSH, CDR2 LQKENI.

This rearrangement joins TRBV6-6 to TRBJ1-1, with 9 bases matching TRBD1. Germline V CDR1 and CDR2: MNHNY, SVGAGI (reference sequence). The CDR3 loop spans 15 amino acids. V shed 7 bases, J shed 1 base, and the junction held 7 bases outside the gene matches. The CDR3 region is CASTSPGQGNTEAFF. The CDR3 DNA is TGTGCCAGCACTTCCCCGGGACAGGGGAACACTGAAGCTTTCTTT.

This chain uses TRBV5-6 with TRBJ1-3; TRBD1 matches 8 bases. Germline CDR1 and CDR2: SGHDT and YYEEEE. V lost 4 bases and J lost 8; bases outside the gene matches: 5. This CDR3 is 13 amino acids long. The CDR3 nucleotides read TGTGCCAGCAGCCTCGGACAGGGAGACACCATATATTTT. Its protein product is CASSLGQGDTIYF.

The rearrangement uses TRBV4-3 and TRBJ1-1, with a tentative D call TRBD1 (5 bases). CDR1 and CDR2 (germline): LGHNA, YSLEER. Trimming pared 3 bases from V and 4 bases from J, leaving 18 bases between. CDR3 length: 16 amino acids. In DNA form, the CDR3 reads TGCGCCAGCAGCCAGGGAAGGGCCACAGGTCTCACTGAAGCTTTCTTT. Its translation is CASSQGRATGLTEAFF.

This chain links TRBV6-5 with TRBJ2-7; 10 bases line up with TRBD2. Trimming cost V 6 bases and J 2 bases; bases outside gene matches: 7. Germline CDR1 MNHEY, CDR2 SVGAGI. The CDR3 has 15 residues. The CDR3 region has the DNA TGTGCCAGCAGATACGAGCGGGGGGGCCCCTACGAGCAGTACTTC. Protein: CASRYERGGPYEQYF.

In DNA form, the CDR3 reads TGTGCCACCAGTTTAGCGGGTTCGAACACCGGGGAGCTGTTTTTT. Protein: CATSLAGSNTGELFF. This chain links TRBV24-1 with TRBJ2-2; 7 positions agree with TRBD2. V trimming: 6 bases; J trimming: 0 bases; junction bases outside the gene matches: 3. Germline V lookup: CDR1 KGHDR, CDR2 SFDVKD. There are 15 residues in the CDR3.

The chain couples TRBV6-5 to TRBJ2-1; tentatively, D is TRBD1 (6 bases). V was trimmed by 8 bases and J by 2 bases, leaving 16 bases between them. The CDR3 is 15 amino acids. Germline V CDR1 and CDR2: MNHEY, SVGAGI. The CDR3 sequence: CASGRPQGPYNEQFF. The CDR3 region has the DNA TGTGCCAGCGGCCGACCACAGGGCCCCTACAATGAGCAGTTCTTC.

The chain combines TRBV20-1 with TRBJ1-1, with D possibly matching TRBD1 (5 bases). Trimming took 2 bases from V and 4 from J, leaving 5 bases between them. Germline CDR1 is DFQATT and CDR2 is SNEGSKA (reference sequence). The CDR3 runs 11 residues. This chain's CDR3 is CSARQGTEAFF. The DNA for the CDR3 is TGCAGTGCTAGACAGGGCACTGAAGCTTTCTTT.

The genes are TRBV9 and TRBJ2-4; D possibly corresponds to TRBD2 (6 bases). Germline CDR1 SGDLS, CDR2 YYNGEE. The CDR3 is 18 amino acids. Trimming cost V 0 bases and J 5 bases, with 21 bases left between them. CDR3 in amino acids: CASSVAAGSRWGENIQYF. The CDR3 DNA reads TGTGCCAGCAGCGTAGCGGCAGGGTCTCGCTGGGGGGAAAACATTCAGTACTTC.

The chain couples TRBV10-3 to TRBJ2-7, with 7 nucleotides matching TRBD1. With V trimmed by 3 bases and J by 5 bases, 4 bases remained unmatched. From germline, CDR1 is ENHRY and CDR2 SYGVKD. This CDR3 contains 13 residues. The CDR3 loop is CAISDGTVDEQYF. The CDR3 region has the DNA TGTGCCATCAGTGATGGGACAGTGGACGAGCAGTACTTC.

The V and J genes are TRBV6-5 and TRBJ1-1; possible D gene TRBD1, 5 bases. V was clipped by 7 bases and J by 8 bases, with 17 bases between them. Germline V gene sequence: CDR1 MNHEY, CDR2 SVGAGI. CDR3 length: 13 amino acids. The CDR3 DNA reads TGTGCCAGCACTGGGGCAGGCCAACGGGAAGCTTTCTTT. Its translation is CASTGAGQREAFF.

The V and J genes are TRBV7-9 and TRBJ2-3, with D perhaps TRBD2 (6 bases). Germline lookup yields CDR1 SEHNR and CDR2 FQNEAQ (reference sequence). The CDR3 loop spans 13 amino acids. Trimming took 7 bases from V and 4 from J, leaving 12 bases between them. As DNA, the CDR3 is TGTGCCAGCACCACCCGGGGGTCAGATACGCAGTATTTT. Translation gives CASTTRGSDTQYF.

V gene TRBV2 combines with J gene TRBJ1-3; tentatively, D is TRBD1 (5 bases). V shed 4 bases and J shed 3 bases, with 7 bases lying between them. CDR3 length: 13 residues. Per germline, CDR1 SNHLY and CDR2 FYNNEI. The CDR3 loop is CASSAGDGNTIYF. DNA for the CDR3: TGTGCCAGCAGTGCGGGGGATGGAAACACCATATATTTT.

This clone has just a few counts. The J gene is TRBJ2-7, the V gene TRBV30, with 8 bases lining up with TRBD1. Losses at the gene ends were 3 bases for V and 6 bases for J; bases not matched to a gene: 7. Germline-derived CDR1 and CDR2 are GTSNPN and SVGIG (reference sequence). The CDR3 totals 13 residues. The CDR3 coding sequence is TGTGCCTGGAGCAGGGGGCGAGGTAGCGAGCAGTACTTC. This translates into CAWSRGRGSEQYF.

V usage is TRBV11-2 and J usage is TRBJ2-1; D unresolved. In germline, CDR1 is SGHAT, CDR2 FQNNGV. The CDR3 covers 15 residues. V was clipped by 3 bases and J by 0 bases, with 9 bases between them. As DNA, the CDR3 is TGTGCCAGCAGCTTCGGAACGGGCTCCTACAATGAGCAGTTCTTC. This codes for CASSFGTGSYNEQFF.

The rearrangement uses TRBV18 and TRBJ2-3; TRBD1 matches at 8 bases. In germline, CDR1 is KGHSH, CDR2 LQKENI. The CDR3 length is 16 residues. V lost 3 bases, J lost 4 bases, and 9 bases stayed unmatched. CDR3 sequence: CASSPLGTGNSDTQYF. The CDR3 DNA follows: TGTGCCAGCTCACCGTTAGGGACAGGAAATTCAGATACGCAGTATTTT.

The V gene is TRBV5-1, the J gene TRBJ1-3; the D is unclear. Germline CDR1 SGHRS, CDR2 YFSETQ. The CDR3 spans 18 residues. With 4 bases removed from V and 0 bases from J, the gap between germline ends came to 20 bases. The CDR3 loop is CASSRSSWAGTSGNTIYF. The DNA of the CDR3 is TGCGCCAGCAGCCGGTCAAGTTGGGCAGGTACCTCTGGAAACACCATATATTTT.

This chain connects TRBV5-4 to TRBJ1-1, with 8 bases identical to TRBD1. V lost 4 bases to trimming and J lost 2 bases; unmatched junction nucleotides: 13. This CDR3 is 17 amino acids long. The germline V gene encodes CDR1 SGHNT and CDR2 YYREEE (reference sequence). The CDR3 is CASSISTGVLINTEAFF. The CDR3 DNA reads TGTGCCAGCAGCATATCGACAGGGGTTTTGATAAACACTGAAGCTTTCTTT.

Here the CDR3 reads CSVEEGTGVLNYEQYF. CDR3 sequence (DNA): TGCAGCGTTGAGGAGGGGACAGGGGTCTTAAACTACGAGCAGTACTTC. V gene TRBV29-1 combines with J gene TRBJ2-7; 10 bases agree with TRBD1. The J segment lost 3 bases and the V segment lost 3 bases, leaving 11 bases of the junction unmatched. Germline values: CDR1 SQVTM, CDR2 ANQGSEA. This CDR3 is 16 amino acids long.

The V and J genes are TRBV5-1 and TRBJ2-7; TRBD1 is a possible D gene (5 bases). Trimming pared 2 bases from V and 0 bases from J, leaving 9 bases between. This CDR3 spans 14 amino acids. The germline gives CDR1 SGHRS, CDR2 YFSETQ. The chain's CDR3 is CASSLQAHSYEQYF. The CDR3 DNA sequence: TGCGCCAGCAGCTTACAGGCCCACTCCTACGAGCAGTACTTC.

The rearrangement joins TRBV6-5 to TRBJ2-3; 7 bases align to TRBD2. CDR1 and CDR2 from the germline V gene are MNHEY and SVGAGI. The CDR3 contains 13 residues. V lost 2 bases to trimming and J lost 5 bases; unmatched junction nucleotides: 1. The DNA of the CDR3 is TGTGCCAGCAGTTACCGCGGGGGAGATACGCAGTATTTT. Amino acids: CASSYRGGDTQYF.

The chain recombines TRBV5-1 with TRBJ2-7; 7 bases are a match to TRBD2. CDR3 length equals 14 residues. The junction had 13 bases not matched to a gene; V was cut back by 8 bases and J by 5 bases. Germline V gene sequence: CDR1 SGHRS, CDR2 YFSETQ. Here the CDR3 DNA reads TGCGCCAGTAATTCCGGGACTACGGGGGACGAGCAGTACTTC. Its translation is CASNSGTTGDEQYF.

This chain joins TRBV6-5 and TRBJ1-1, with D maybe TRBD1 (6 bases). V lost 10 bases to trimming and J lost 1 base, with 16 bases between them. Per the germline V gene, CDR1 is MNHEY and CDR2 is SVGAGI. This CDR3 spans 14 amino acids. In DNA form, the CDR3 reads TGTGCCACCTCTGCCCGGGGGGCGAACACTGAAGCTTTCTTT. It specifies CATSARGANTEAFF.

The V gene is TRBV5-1, the J gene TRBJ1-1, with D maybe TRBD1 (6 bases). Looked up from germline, CDR1 is SGHRS and CDR2 is YFSETQ. V lost 2 bases and J lost 6, with 14 bases in between. This CDR3 spans 14 amino acids. CDR3 nucleotides: TGCGCCAGCAGCTTTACCGGGACAACTGCTGAAGCTTTCTTT. Protein: CASSFTGTTAEAFF.

The chain uses TRBV18 and TRBJ1-2; the match to TRBD1 covers 7 bases. Germline CDR1 is KGHSH and CDR2 is LQKENI. The junction had 10 bases not matched to a gene; V was cut back by 3 bases and J by 6 bases. The CDR3 is 15 amino acids. The CDR3 protein is CASSPTTGAGDGYTF. In DNA, the CDR3 is TGTGCCAGCTCACCGACTACAGGGGCCGGAGATGGCTACACCTTC.